The 23 T cell receptor beta chains given below trace back to one sample, sequenced in a study of T-cell reconstitution after alpha-beta-depleted transplantation in children. Unique molecular identifiers were incorporated into the prepared TCRbeta library. TCRdb itself ran the PCR reads through MiXCR, one entry per CDR3 protein. Found here are about a million distinct CDR3 sequences, less than 30% of them singletons; the top ten hold 28%. The input for sequencing was PBMCs, mostly from graft donor cells, taken 360 days after TCRalphabeta/CD19-depleted stem cell transplant. These receptors were collected from a boy under two years old who had a stem cell transplant for SCID, so the T cells may come from the graft donor.

The chain couples TRBV2 to TRBJ2-6; D remains ambiguous. V lost 7 bases and J 3 bases, leaving 7 bases between the germline ends. The V gene's germline CDR1 is SNHLY and CDR2 FYNNEI. The CDR3 consists of 13 residues. The CDR3 protein is CASIGDGANVLTF. CDR3 bases: TGTGCCAGCATTGGTGATGGGGCCAACGTCCTGACTTTC.

V usage is TRBV29-1 and J usage is TRBJ2-7; tentative D call: TRBD1 (6 bases). V lost 7 bases and J lost 1, with 8 bases in between. Germline V gene lookup returns CDR1 SQVTM and CDR2 ANQGSEA. The CDR3 contains 11 residues. The CDR3 sequence is CSGGQSYEQYF. The CDR3 DNA reads TGCAGCGGAGGACAGTCCTACGAGCAGTACTTC.

In its sample, this clonotype was seen a few times. The chain has TRBV7-2 and TRBJ2-7; 11 nucleotides agree with TRBD2. The CDR3 contains 17 residues. In germline, CDR1 is SGHTA, CDR2 FQGNSA. V shed 1 base and J 2 bases; nucleotides not matched to a gene: 7. CDR3 residues: CASSLVRPGLAAYEQYF. CDR3 in DNA: TGTGCCAGCAGCTTAGTCCGACCGGGACTAGCGGCCTACGAGCAGTACTTC.

V gene TRBV15 combines with J gene TRBJ2-1; 7 positions agree with TRBD1. Germline assignment: CDR1 LNHNV and CDR2 YYDKDF (reference sequence). V gave up 4 bases and J gave up 3 bases; unmatched junction bases: 6. This CDR3 contains 15 residues. The CDR3 coding sequence is TGTGCCACCAGCACTTACAGGGGCGGCTACAATGAGCAGTTCTTC. This codes for CATSTYRGGYNEQFF.

This clonotype occurred a few times. The V gene is TRBV27, the J gene TRBJ2-7; D not resolved. Germline-derived CDR1 and CDR2 are MNHEY and SMNVEV (reference sequence). V lost 1 base and J lost 2, with 6 bases in between. The CDR3 contains 13 residues. The CDR3 region is CASSLFATYEQYF. CDR3 coding DNA: TGTGCCAGCAGTTTATTTGCTACCTACGAGCAGTACTTC.

V usage is TRBV27 and J usage is TRBJ1-5; the D gene is possibly TRBD1 (6 bases). Trimming shortened V by 6 bases and J by 1 base, and 13 bases separated the two germline ends. The germline V gene encodes CDR1 MNHEY and CDR2 SMNVEV (reference sequence). The CDR3 contains 15 residues. The CDR3 coding sequence is TGTGCCAGCAGCCTATCGGGGGCAAGCAATCAGCCCCAGCATTTT. This gives the protein CASSLSGASNQPQHF.

This clonotype was observed a few times. The chain joins TRBV7-2 to TRBJ2-3; TRBD2 matches at 8 bases. This CDR3 has 17 residues. Germline V CDR1 and CDR2: SGHTA, FQGNSA. V dropped 5 bases and J dropped 7; count of bases not matched to a gene: 17. The CDR3 is CASSQLGASGFHNTQYF. In DNA form, the CDR3 reads TGTGCCAGCAGCCAGCTGGGGGCTAGCGGGTTCCATAATACGCAGTATTTT.

The chain recombines TRBV24-1 with TRBJ2-6; 7 nucleotides match TRBD1. Germline loops: CDR1 KGHDR, CDR2 SFDVKD. This CDR3 region has 15 residues. The V and J ends lost 5 bases and 2 bases, in that order; junction bases with no gene match: 2. In DNA form, the CDR3 reads TGTGCCACCAGTGCCCAGGGGGCTGGGGCCAACGTCCTGACTTTC. Translation gives CATSAQGAGANVLTF.

This clonotype was picked up a small number of times. The chain uses TRBV12-3 or TRBV12-4 and TRBJ2-3, with D possibly matching TRBD1 (5 bases). V lost 6 bases and J 4 bases, leaving 17 bases between the germline ends. This CDR3 contains 15 residues. The CDR3 loop is CASSSILEGADTQYF. The CDR3, as DNA: TGTGCCAGCAGCTCCATACTTGAAGGGGCAGATACGCAGTATTTT.

V usage is TRBV20-1 and J usage is TRBJ2-4; D remains unclear. Between the trimmed V and J ends, which lost 5 bases and 11 bases, there was a span of 16 bases. The CDR3 has 12 amino acids. The V gene's germline CDR1 is DFQATT and CDR2 SNEGSKA (reference sequence). The chain's CDR3 is CSAPDIGRVQYF. For the CDR3, the DNA is TGCAGTGCTCCTGACATTGGAAGGGTTCAGTACTTC.

This clonotype was seen only a few times. The CDR3 DNA reads TGTGCCAGCAGCTTAGGCCCTTTGGCGGGGCCCAACTACAATGAGCAGTTCTTC. Encoded protein: CASSLGPLAGPNYNEQFF. The chain uses TRBV13 and TRBJ2-1, with a tentative D call TRBD2 (6 bases). The CDR3 is made up of 18 amino acids. The germline V gene encodes CDR1 PRHDT and CDR2 FYEKMQ (reference sequence). Trimming took 0 bases from V and 3 from J, leaving 18 bases between them. Full variable domain (remainder filled in from reference TRBV13 and TRBJ2-1): AAGVIQSPRHLIKEKRETATLKCYPIPRHDTVYWYQQGPGQDPQFLISFYEKMQSDKGSIPDRFSAQQFSDYHSELNMSSLELGDSALYFCASSLGPLAGPNYNEQFFGPGTRLTVL.

This clonotype was counted at least ten times. The rearrangement uses TRBV12-3 or TRBV12-4 and TRBJ2-2; D unclear. Trimming left V 3 bases short and J 4 bases short, with 3 bases between. The CDR3 spans 12 residues. This CDR3 is CASSFPTGELFF. For the CDR3, the DNA is TGTGCCAGCAGTTTTCCCACCGGGGAGCTGTTTTTT.

The chain employs TRBV12-3 or TRBV12-4 and TRBJ1-1; D remains ambiguous. This CDR3 has 14 amino acids. Trimming removed 3 bases at V and 1 base at J, with 9 bases between. CDR3 amino acids: CASSFAERNTEAFF. CDR3 nucleotide sequence: TGTGCCAGCAGTTTTGCAGAGAGGAACACTGAAGCTTTCTTT.

In this sample, this clonotype turned up a few times. The rearrangement links TRBV5-6 to TRBJ1-1; D gene uncertain. CDR1 is SGHDT, CDR2 YYEEEE, per germline. The V end lost 5 bases, the J end lost 5 bases, and 16 bases lay between the germline ends. The CDR3 extends over 14 amino acids. The CDR3 region has the DNA TGTGCCAGCAGACTACTCGCACCCCTTACTGAAGCTTTCTTT. Protein sequence: CASRLLAPLTEAFF.

This clonotype has a count of ten or more. The chain employs TRBV6-1 and TRBJ2-1; either TRBD1 or TRBD2 may supply D (5 bases each). CDR3 length: 15 residues. The germline gives CDR1 MNHNS, CDR2 SASEGT. V shed 5 bases and J shed 0 bases, with 11 bases lying between them. CDR3 loop: CASSPLRGSYNEQFF. CDR3 nucleotides: TGTGCCAGCAGTCCCCTGAGGGGCTCCTACAATGAGCAGTTCTTC.

The J gene is TRBJ2-1, the V gene TRBV5-1; tentatively, D is TRBD2 (7 bases). V was shortened by 9 bases and J by 6 bases, with 22 bases between the two germline ends. Germline CDR1 SGHRS, CDR2 YFSETQ. The CDR3 extends over 15 amino acids. CDR3 sequence reads: CATQRGRGSGNEQFF. The CDR3, as DNA: TGCGCCACACAGAGGGGGAGGGGATCTGGCAATGAGCAGTTCTTC.

The V call is TRBV6-5, the J call TRBJ2-3; tentative D call: TRBD2 (5 bases). Trimming pared 4 bases from V and 0 bases from J, leaving 17 bases between. The CDR3 length is 17 residues. The germline CDR1 and CDR2 sequences are MNHEY and SVGAGI. CDR3: CASSWVFYGDSTDTQYF. In nucleotides, the CDR3 is TGTGCCAGCAGTTGGGTGTTTTACGGGGATAGCACAGATACGCAGTATTTT.

DNA for the CDR3: TGCGCCAGCAGCCGGACACCGTTAAGCTCCTACAATGAGCAGTTCTTC. It yields the protein CASSRTPLSSYNEQFF. The rearrangement links TRBV4-1 to TRBJ2-1; D may be TRBD1 (5 bases). CDR1 and CDR2 (germline): MGHRA, YSYEKL. CDR3 length equals 16 residues. V dropped 4 bases and J dropped 0 bases, with 13 bases sitting between them.

The rearrangement links TRBV10-3 to TRBJ2-7; D is uncertain. Germline loops: CDR1 ENHRY, CDR2 SYGVKD. Trimming removed 0 bases at V and 3 bases at J, with 12 bases between. The CDR3 sequence is 15 residues long. The CDR3 sequence: CAISESVERFYEQYF. As DNA, the CDR3 is TGTGCCATCAGTGAGTCAGTAGAACGATTCTACGAGCAGTACTTC.

This clonotype was observed a few times. This chain joins TRBV5-1 and TRBJ1-5, with 8 bases that match TRBD1. The CDR3 totals 15 residues. CDR1 SGHRS and CDR2 YFSETQ come from the germline V gene. V lost 6 bases, J lost 2 bases, and 7 bases stayed unmatched. CDR3 sequence reads: CASTRTGRGNQPQHF. The CDR3 bases are TGCGCCAGCACCCGGACAGGGAGAGGCAATCAGCCCCAGCATTTT. Full variable domain (outside the CDR3, taken from reference TRBV5-1 and TRBJ1-5): KAGVTQTPRYLIKTRGQQVTLSCSPISGHRSVSWYQQTPGQGLQFLFEYFSETQRNKGNFPGRFSGRQFSNSRSEMNVSTLELGDSALYLCASTRTGRGNQPQHFGDGTRLSIL.

The chain employs TRBV29-1 and TRBJ2-2; weak D call: TRBD1 (5 bases). This CDR3 has 13 amino acids. Trimming removed 7 bases at V and 6 bases at J, with 15 bases between. Germline V gene sequence: CDR1 SQVTM, CDR2 ANQGSEA. The CDR3 DNA reads as TGCAGCGCCTGGGGCAGAAGTCCCGGGGAGCTGTTTTTT. Residues: CSAWGRSPGELFF.

J is TRBJ1-2 and V is TRBV12-3 or TRBV12-4; no reliable D call. The CDR3 consists of 14 residues. Trimming stripped 8 bases from V and 0 bases from J, with 13 bases between. The CDR3 DNA reads as TGTGCCAGCCGCGCCGTAGAGGCTAACTATGGCTACACCTTC. Protein: CASRAVEANYGYTF.

The chain links TRBV12-3 or TRBV12-4 to TRBJ1-4; D may be TRBD1 (5 bases). V lost 3 bases, J lost 8 bases, and 13 bases lay in between. The CDR3 runs 14 residues. The DNA for the CDR3 is TGTGCCAGCAGTTTCTGGGGGGATGAGGAAAAACTGTTTTTT. Its translation: CASSFWGDEEKLFF.